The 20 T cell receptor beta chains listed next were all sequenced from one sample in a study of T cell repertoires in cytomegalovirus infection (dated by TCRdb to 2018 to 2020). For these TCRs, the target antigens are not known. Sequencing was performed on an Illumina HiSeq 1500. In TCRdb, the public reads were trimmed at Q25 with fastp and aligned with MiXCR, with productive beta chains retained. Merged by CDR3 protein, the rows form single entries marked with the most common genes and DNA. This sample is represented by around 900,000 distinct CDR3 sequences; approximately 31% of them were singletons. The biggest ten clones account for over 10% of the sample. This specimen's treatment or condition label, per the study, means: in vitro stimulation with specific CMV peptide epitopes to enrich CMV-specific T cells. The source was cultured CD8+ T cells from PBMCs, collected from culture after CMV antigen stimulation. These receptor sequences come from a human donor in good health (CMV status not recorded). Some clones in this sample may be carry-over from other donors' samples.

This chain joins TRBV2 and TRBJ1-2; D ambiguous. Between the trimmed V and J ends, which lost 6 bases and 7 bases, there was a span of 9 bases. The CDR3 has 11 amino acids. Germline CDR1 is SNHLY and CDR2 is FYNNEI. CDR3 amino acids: CASRPVFGYTF. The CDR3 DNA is TGTGCCAGCAGACCGGTGTTTGGCTACACCTTC.

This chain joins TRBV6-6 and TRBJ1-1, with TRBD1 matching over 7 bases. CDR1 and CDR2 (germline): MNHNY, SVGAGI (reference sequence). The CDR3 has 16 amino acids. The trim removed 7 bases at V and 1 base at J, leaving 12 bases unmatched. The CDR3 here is CASTHIGTEANTEAFF. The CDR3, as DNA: TGTGCCAGCACCCACATCGGGACAGAAGCGAACACTGAAGCTTTCTTT.

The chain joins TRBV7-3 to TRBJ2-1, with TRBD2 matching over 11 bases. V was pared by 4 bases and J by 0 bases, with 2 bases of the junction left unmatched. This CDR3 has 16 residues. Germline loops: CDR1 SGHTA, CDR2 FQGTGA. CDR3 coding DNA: TGTGCCAGCAGCTCGGGACTAGCGGCCTCCTACAATGAGCAGTTCTTC. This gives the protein CASSSGLAASYNEQFF.

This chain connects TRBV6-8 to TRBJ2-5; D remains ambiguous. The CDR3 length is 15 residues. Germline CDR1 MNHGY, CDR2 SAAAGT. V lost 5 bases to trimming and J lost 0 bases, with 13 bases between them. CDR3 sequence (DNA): TGTGCCAGCAGTACCCTTTGGACGGACCAAGAGACCCAGTACTTC. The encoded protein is CASSTLWTDQETQYF.

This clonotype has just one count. Here the CDR3 DNA reads TGCAGTGCTAGAGAAGTCGGGGACAGGGGGCCTGGAGATACGCAGTATTTT. It is translated as CSAREVGDRGPGDTQYF. The genes are TRBV20-1 and TRBJ2-3, with TRBD1 matching 12 bases. V dropped 0 bases and J dropped 5; count of bases not matched to a gene: 9. The length of the CDR3 is 17 residues. Germline V gene data show CDR1 as DFQATT and CDR2 as SNEGSKA (reference sequence).

The CDR3 nucleotides are TGTGCCACCAGTGATTCGGATGAGCAGTTCTTC. It translates to CATSDSDEQFF. The rearrangement joins TRBV24-1 to TRBJ2-1, with D hard to call. The CDR3 loop spans 11 amino acids. V was pared by 2 bases and J by 8 bases, with 3 bases between. Germline V gives CDR1 KGHDR, CDR2 SFDVKD.

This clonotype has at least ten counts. The CDR3 coding sequence is TGTGCCAGCACAGCAGGGGACACTGAAGCTTTCTTT. Protein product: CASTAGDTEAFF. The chain has TRBV12-3 or TRBV12-4 and TRBJ1-1; possible D gene TRBD1, 6 bases. Deletions cut 7 bases from V and 3 bases from J, with 9 bases between. The CDR3 has 12 residues.

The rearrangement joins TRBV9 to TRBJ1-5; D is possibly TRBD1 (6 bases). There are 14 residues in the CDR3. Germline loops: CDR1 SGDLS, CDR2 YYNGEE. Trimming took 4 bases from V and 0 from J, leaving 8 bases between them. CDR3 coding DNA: TGTGCCAGCAGCCAGGGGTCTAGCAATCAGCCCCAGCATTTT. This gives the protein CASSQGSSNQPQHF.

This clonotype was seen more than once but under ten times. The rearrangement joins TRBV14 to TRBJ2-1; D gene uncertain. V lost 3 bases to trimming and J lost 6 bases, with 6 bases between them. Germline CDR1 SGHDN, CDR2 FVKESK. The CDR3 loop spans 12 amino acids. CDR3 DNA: TGTGCCAGCAGCCAGCTACTCAATGAGCAGTTCTTC. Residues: CASSQLLNEQFF.

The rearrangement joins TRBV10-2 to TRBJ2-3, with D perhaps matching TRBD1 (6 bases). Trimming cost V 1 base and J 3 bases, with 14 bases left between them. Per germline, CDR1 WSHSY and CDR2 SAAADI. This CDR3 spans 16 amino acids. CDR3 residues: CASSELQGTFTDTQYF. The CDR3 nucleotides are TGCGCCAGCAGTGAGTTACAGGGAACTTTTACAGATACGCAGTATTTT.

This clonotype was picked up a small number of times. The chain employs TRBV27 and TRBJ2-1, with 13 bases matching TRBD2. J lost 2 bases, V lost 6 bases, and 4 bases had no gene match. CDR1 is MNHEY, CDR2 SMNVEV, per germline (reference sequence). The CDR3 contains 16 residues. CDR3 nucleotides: TGTGCCAGCAGGCTGACTAGCGGGGGGACCTACAATGAGCAGTTCTTC. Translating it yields CASRLTSGGTYNEQFF.

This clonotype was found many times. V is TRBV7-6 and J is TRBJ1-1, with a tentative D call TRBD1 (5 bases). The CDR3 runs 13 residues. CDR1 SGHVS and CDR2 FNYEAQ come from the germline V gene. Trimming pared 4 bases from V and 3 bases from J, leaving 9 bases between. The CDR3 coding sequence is TGTGCCAGCAGCTGGGGGATGCACACTGAAGCTTTCTTT. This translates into CASSWGMHTEAFF. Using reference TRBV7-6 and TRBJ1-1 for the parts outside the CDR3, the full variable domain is GAGVSQSPRYKVTKRGQDVALRCDPISGHVSLYWYRQALGQGPEFLTYFNYEAQQDKSGLPNDRFSAERPEGSISTLTIQRTEQRDSAMYRCASSWGMHTEAFFGQGTRLTVV.

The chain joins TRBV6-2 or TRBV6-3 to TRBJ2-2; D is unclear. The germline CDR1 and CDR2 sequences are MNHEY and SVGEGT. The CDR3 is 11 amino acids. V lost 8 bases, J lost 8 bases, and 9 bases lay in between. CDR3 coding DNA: TGTGCCAGCGTTTACGGAGGGGAGCTGTTTTTT. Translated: CASVYGGELFF.

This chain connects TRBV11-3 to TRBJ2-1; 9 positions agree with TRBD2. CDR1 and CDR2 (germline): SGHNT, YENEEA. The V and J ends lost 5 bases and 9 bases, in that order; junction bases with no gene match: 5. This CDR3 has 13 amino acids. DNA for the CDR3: TGTGCCAGCAGCCCGCGGGGGGGCCTTGAGCAGTTCTTC. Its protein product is CASSPRGGLEQFF. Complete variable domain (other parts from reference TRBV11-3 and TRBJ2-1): EAGVVQSPRYKIIEKKQPVAFWCNPISGHNTLYWYLQNLGQGPELLIRYENEEAVDDSQLPKDRFSAERLKGVDSTLKIQPAELGDSAVYLCASSPRGGLEQFFGPGTRLTVL.

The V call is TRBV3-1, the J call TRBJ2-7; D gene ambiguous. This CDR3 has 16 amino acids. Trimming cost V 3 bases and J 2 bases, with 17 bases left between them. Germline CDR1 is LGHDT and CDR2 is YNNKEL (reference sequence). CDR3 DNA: TGTGCCAGCAGCCAGGTTCAAGAAACACGGGCCTACGAGCAGTACGTC. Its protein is CASSQVQETRAYEQYV.

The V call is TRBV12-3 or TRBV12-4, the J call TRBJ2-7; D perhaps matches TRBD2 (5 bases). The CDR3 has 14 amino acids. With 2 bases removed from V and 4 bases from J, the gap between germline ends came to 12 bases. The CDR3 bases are TGTGCCAGCAGTTTACTCGGCGGGCTATACGAGCAGTACTTC. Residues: CASSLLGGLYEQYF.

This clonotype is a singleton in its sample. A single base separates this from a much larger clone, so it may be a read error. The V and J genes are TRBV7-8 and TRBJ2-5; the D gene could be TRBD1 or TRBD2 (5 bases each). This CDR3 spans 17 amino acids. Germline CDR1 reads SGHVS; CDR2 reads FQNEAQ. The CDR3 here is CANSLAVFANEGETQYF. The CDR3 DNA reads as TGTGCCAACAGCTTAGCCGTGTTCGCCAATGAGGGGGAGACCCAGTACTTC.

The CDR3 is CASIPKMNTEAFF. The CDR3 DNA reads as TGTGCCAGTATCCCTAAGATGAACACTGAAGCTTTCTTT. The chain uses TRBV19 and TRBJ1-1; no firm D call. With 7 bases removed from V and 0 bases from J, the gap between germline ends came to 9 bases. The CDR3 consists of 13 residues. Germline-derived CDR1 and CDR2 are LNHDA and SQIVND (reference sequence).

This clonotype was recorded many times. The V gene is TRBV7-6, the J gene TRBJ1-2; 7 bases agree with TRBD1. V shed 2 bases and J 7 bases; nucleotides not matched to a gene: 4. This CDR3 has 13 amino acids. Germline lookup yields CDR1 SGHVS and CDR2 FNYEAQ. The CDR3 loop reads CASSLRTGRGYTF. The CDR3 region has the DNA TGTGCCAGCAGCTTAAGGACAGGACGTGGCTACACCTTC.

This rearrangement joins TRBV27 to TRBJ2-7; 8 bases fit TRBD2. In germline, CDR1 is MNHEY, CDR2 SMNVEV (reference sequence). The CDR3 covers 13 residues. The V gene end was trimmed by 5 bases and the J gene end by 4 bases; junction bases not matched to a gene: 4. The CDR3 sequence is CASSARGGYEQYF. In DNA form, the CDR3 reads TGTGCCAGCAGTGCCCGGGGGGGGTACGAGCAGTACTTC.